The present TCR beta chain was sequenced within a study of T cells after yellow fever vaccination. As TCR cDNA was made by 5'RACE template switching, a universal primer site and UMIs were added. TCRdb reprocessed the 5' RACE reads via MiXCR and lists one record per CDR3 protein. Among 500,000 to 550,000 distinct CDR3 sequences, 21% were seen once, and the ten largest hold roughly 16%. Study-wide points: Most clones from primary vaccination resurfaced after the booster (approximately 96% CD4, approximately 87% CD8). Abundant bulk-derived clonotypes could contaminate FACS-sorted repertoires.

With respect to this clonotype: What it recognizes is unknown.

The CDR3 is made up of 13 amino acids. V was cut by 0 bases and J by 11 bases, with 11 bases left in between. Germline V gives CDR1 KGHSY, CDR2 FQNENV. The receptor was derived from a man aged 18 to 35 who received the YFV17D yellow fever vaccine. The chain joins TRBV16 to TRBJ1-5; D ambiguous. The material sequenced was PBMCs, taken around 3 weeks after the first yellow fever vaccination. The DNA for the CDR3 is TGTGCCAGCAGCCAATCGTGGCCCCGAGCCCAGCATTTT. This sequence encodes CASSQSWPRAQHF.